A single sample gave rise to the 29 T cell receptor beta chains below, sequenced in a study of CD8+CD57+ T cells in acquired aplastic anemia. The template for TCR beta VDJ and CDR3 sequence profiling was genomic DNA. TCRdb independently ran MiXCR on the reads; one entry per CDR3 protein. This sample has approximately 190,000 distinct CDR3 sequences, with under 55% found just once. Those patients picked for sequencing had displayed CD8+CD57+ cell expansion on flow cytometry. The sequencing sample was made of sorted CD4+, CD8+, or CD8+CD57+ T cells (not recorded which) from PBMCs. The receptors were sampled from a human donor with aplastic anemia.

This clonotype has only a few counts. The chain combines TRBV25-1 with TRBJ2-7, with 9 bases that match TRBD1. The CDR3 runs 14 residues. V gave up 3 bases and J gave up 6 bases; unmatched junction bases: 6. CDR1 is MGHDK, CDR2 SYGVNS, per germline. The CDR3 protein is CASSDDRGWSEQYF. The CDR3 coding sequence is TGTGCCAGCAGTGATGACAGGGGGTGGTCCGAGCAGTACTTC.

The chain couples TRBV7-9 to TRBJ2-6, with D perhaps being TRBD1 or TRBD2 (5 bases each). V was shortened by 8 bases and J by 1 base, with 12 bases between the two germline ends. CDR1 and CDR2 from the germline V gene are SEHNR and FQNEAQ (reference sequence). The CDR3 sequence is 15 residues long. CDR3 loop: CASGREPSGANVLTF. In nucleotides, the CDR3 is TGTGCCAGCGGCAGGGAGCCTTCTGGGGCCAACGTCCTGACTTTC.

For this clonotype: A read error may explain this, as a much larger clone is one base away. V usage is TRBV5-5 and J usage is TRBJ2-5; D may correspond to TRBD1 or TRBD2 (5 bases each). Per germline, CDR1 SGHKS and CDR2 YYEKEE (reference sequence). The CDR3 spans 15 residues. This CDR3 is CASSQKGTSGETQYF. The CDR3 DNA follows: TGCGCCAGCAGCCAAAAGGGGACCAGCGGAGAGACCCAGTACTTC.

The chain combines TRBV7-2 with TRBJ2-1; D not certain. Trimming pared 1 base from V and 8 bases from J, leaving 6 bases between. The germline V gene has CDR1 SGHTA and CDR2 FQGNSA. This CDR3 region has 12 residues. The CDR3: CASSLEDDEQFF. The CDR3 region has the DNA TGTGCCAGCAGCTTAGAAGACGATGAGCAGTTCTTC.

Regarding this clonotype: The junction and the germline gene differ at one end; a read error may be behind it. V and J are TRBV9 and TRBJ1-1; 8 positions agree with TRBD1. The CDR3 contains 14 residues. Germline CDR1 is SGDLS and CDR2 is YYNGEE. The CDR3: CASGVESGGPIPFF. CDR3 bases: TGTGCCAGCGGCGTAGAATCAGGGGGCCCCATCCCTTTCTTT. Combining the CDR3 with reference TRBV9 and TRBJ1-1 gives the whole variable domain DSGVTQTPKHLITATGQRVTLRCSPRSGDLSVYWYQQSLDQGLQFLIQYYNGEERAKGNILERFSAQQFPDLHSELNLSSLELGDSALYFCASGVESGGPIPFFGQGTRLTVV.

This clonotype was counted a single time. The chain combines TRBV20-1 with TRBJ1-2; 7 bases agree with TRBD1. Germline loops: CDR1 DFQATT, CDR2 SNEGSKA (reference sequence). Trimming cost V 0 bases and J 4 bases; bases outside gene matches: 5. This CDR3 has 14 amino acids. CDR3 coding DNA: TGCAGTGCTAGAGATCTAGGGACAGTCTATGGCTACACCTTC. Residues: CSARDLGTVYGYTF.

At least ten counts were recorded for this clonotype. The rearrangement joins TRBV2 to TRBJ2-7; no reliable D call. The CDR3 extends over 14 amino acids. With 8 bases removed from V and 0 bases from J, the gap between germline ends came to 14 bases. Germline loops: CDR1 SNHLY, CDR2 FYNNEI. DNA for the CDR3: TGTGCCAGCCTGTCCGGCAAGCGCTCCTACGAGCAGTACTTC. Protein sequence: CASLSGKRSYEQYF.

This clonotype was counted a few times. The V and J genes are TRBV2 and TRBJ2-1; TRBD2 agrees at 16 bases. J was trimmed by 6 bases and V by 10 bases; bases with no gene match: 12. Germline V lookup: CDR1 SNHLY, CDR2 FYNNEI. The CDR3 loop spans 17 amino acids. Written as DNA, the CDR3 is TGTGCCACCCCGGGACTAGCGGGGGGGCGAGTGACCAATGAGCAGTTCTTC. This gives the protein CATPGLAGGRVTNEQFF. Complete variable domain (other parts from reference TRBV2 and TRBJ2-1): EPEVTQTPSHQVTQMGQEVILRCVPISNHLYFYWYRQILGQKVEFLVSFYNNEISEKSEIFDDQFSVERPDGSNFTLKIRSTKLEDSAMYFCATPGLAGGRVTNEQFFGPGTRLTVL.

Remarks on this clonotype: One junction end does not reproduce the germline sequence, and a read error may be involved. The chain links TRBV5-1 to TRBJ2-3; 14 bases agree with TRBD2. The length of the CDR3 is 18 residues. CDR1 is SGHRS and CDR2 is YFSETQ in the germline V gene. CDR3 protein: CASSWGLAGAFRTDTQYF. DNA of the CDR3: TGCGCCAGCAGCTGGGGACTAGCGGGAGCCTTTCGCACGGATACGCAGTATTTT.

On this clonotype: It may be a read error: a sequence one base away is much more abundant. The chain is built from TRBV5-4 and TRBJ2-3; 10 nucleotides align to TRBD2. This CDR3 is built from 18 residues. Germline V gene data show CDR1 as SGHNT and CDR2 as YYREEE (reference sequence). The CDR3 sequence is CASSSLAGARGSIDTQYF. The CDR3 DNA reads as TGTGCCAGCAGCTCGCTAGCGGGAGCGAGGGGAAGCATAGATACGCAGTATTTT.

This clonotype appeared a single time. The CDR3 nucleotides read TGTGCCAGCAGCCAAGATGGCCCGGTTAACTCGGCCTCACCCCTCCACTTT. This translates into CASSQDGPVNSASPLHF. The gene calls are TRBV14 and TRBJ1-6; D is uncertain. CDR1 is SGHDN, CDR2 FVKESK, per germline. Deletions cut 0 bases from V and 10 bases from J, with 19 bases between. The CDR3 is 17 amino acids.

The V call is TRBV24-1, the J call TRBJ1-2; D ambiguous. V was cut by 3 bases and J by 5 bases, with 9 bases left in between. Germline CDR1 and CDR2: KGHDR and SFDVKD. The CDR3 covers 13 residues. CDR3 residues: CATSDGVRYGYTF. The CDR3 DNA sequence: TGTGCCACCAGTGATGGGGTGCGGTATGGCTACACCTTC.

The gene calls are TRBV29-1 and TRBJ2-7; TRBD2 matches at 14 bases. The length of the CDR3 is 15 residues. V shed 8 bases and J 5 bases; nucleotides not matched to a gene: 11. Germline V CDR1 and CDR2: SQVTM, ANQGSEA. The CDR3 DNA reads as TGCAGCCTAAGGACTAGCGGGAGGATTGCCGACGAGCAGTACTTC. Translating gives CSLRTSGRIADEQYF.

As concerns this clonotype: A much larger clone lies one base from this, so it may be a read error. This chain links TRBV6-1 with TRBJ1-5; tentative D call: TRBD1 (5 bases). Trimming removed 7 bases from V and 2 bases from J, with 18 bases in between. This CDR3 spans 16 amino acids. Germline CDR1 reads MNHNS; CDR2 reads SASEGT. DNA of the CDR3: TGTGCCAGCATCAGCGAGGGGAGTGTGGGCAATCAGCCCCAGCATTTT. This translates into CASISEGSVGNQPQHF.

J is TRBJ1-2 and V is TRBV6-2 or TRBV6-3; tentative D call: TRBD1 (5 bases). V was shortened by 7 bases and J by 7 bases, with 19 bases between the two germline ends. Germline V lookup: CDR1 MNHEY, CDR2 SVGEGT. The CDR3 runs to 14 residues. The CDR3 reads CASTDGGTARGYTF. Written as DNA, the CDR3 is TGTGCCAGCACCGACGGGGGAACAGCGCGTGGCTACACCTTC.

The J gene is TRBJ2-3, the V gene TRBV12-3 or TRBV12-4; 9 bases match TRBD2. V was clipped by 6 bases and J by 2 bases; unmatched bases: 6. This CDR3 spans 15 amino acids. DNA for the CDR3: TGTGCCAGCAGCTATAGCGGGAGAATCACAGATACGCAGTATTTT. Encoded protein: CASSYSGRITDTQYF.

This clonotype was recorded at least ten times. The chain recombines TRBV29-1 with TRBJ2-3; 14 bases agree with TRBD2. V was pared by 3 bases and J by 3 bases, with 5 bases of the junction left unmatched. Germline loops: CDR1 SQVTM, CDR2 ANQGSEA. This CDR3 is 16 amino acids long. The CDR3: CSVEGLAGVNTDTQYF. The CDR3 nucleotides are TGCAGCGTTGAGGGACTAGCGGGAGTGAATACAGATACGCAGTATTTT.

The chain carries TRBV20-1 and TRBJ2-5, with TRBD1 matching over 7 bases. The CDR3 is 14 amino acids. The V gene end was trimmed by 1 base and the J gene end by 4 bases; junction bases not matched to a gene: 6. Germline V gene lookup returns CDR1 DFQATT and CDR2 SNEGSKA (reference sequence). The CDR3: CSARAAGTVETQYF. Written as DNA, the CDR3 is TGCAGTGCTAGAGCGGCCGGGACAGTAGAGACCCAGTACTTC.

The table lists this clonotype with a few counts. The V call is TRBV27, the J call TRBJ1-1, with D possibly matching TRBD1 (5 bases). The CDR3 contains 13 residues. Germline-derived CDR1 and CDR2 are MNHEY and SMNVEV (reference sequence). V was clipped by 8 bases and J by 1 base, with 11 bases between them. The CDR3 reads CASLRRENTEAFF. DNA for the CDR3: TGTGCCAGCCTACGCAGGGAGAACACTGAAGCTTTCTTT.

This chain links TRBV7-9 with TRBJ1-1; D is perhaps TRBD1 (5 bases). Trimming pared 7 bases from V and 4 bases from J, leaving 13 bases between. The CDR3 is 13 residues long. Germline V gives CDR1 SEHNR, CDR2 FQNEAQ (reference sequence). CDR3 loop: CASTPQDGTEAFF. The CDR3 DNA reads TGTGCCAGCACCCCACAGGACGGCACTGAAGCTTTCTTT.

With regard to this clonotype: A read error is possible here, since a much larger clone lies one base away. The chain combines TRBV7-8 with TRBJ2-1; TRBD2 aligns across 8 bases. CDR3 length: 14 residues. CDR1 is SGHVS, CDR2 FQNEAQ, per germline. CDR3 protein: CASNRIERAGVVVF. In DNA, the CDR3 is TGTGCCAGCAACCGAATCGAAAGAGCGGGAGTGGTGGTCTTC.

This clonotype has ten or more counts. This sequence joins TRBV4-1 and TRBJ1-2; 8 positions match TRBD1. Trimming took 0 bases from V and 6 from J; bases not matched to a gene: 6. Germline V lookup: CDR1 MGHRA, CDR2 YSYEKL. This CDR3 contains 15 residues. The CDR3: CASSQDSGQGDGYTF. DNA of the CDR3: TGCGCCAGCAGCCAAGACTCCGGACAGGGAGATGGCTACACCTTC.

The chain employs TRBV7-2 and TRBJ2-1; D might be TRBD2 (6 bases). The germline V gene has CDR1 SGHTA and CDR2 FQGNSA. Trimming took 5 bases from V and 8 from J, leaving 10 bases between them. This CDR3 is 12 amino acids long. The CDR3 here is CASSPGTYEQFF. The CDR3 coding sequence is TGTGCCAGCAGCCCGGGGACTTATGAGCAGTTCTTC.

This clonotype has a single count. The V call is TRBV29-1, the J call TRBJ2-2; D gene uncertain. The V gene lost 1 base and the J gene lost 0 bases, with 6 bases spanning the gap. The CDR3 sequence is 14 residues long. The germline CDR1 and CDR2 sequences are SQVTM and ANQGSEA. CDR3 sequence: CSVEVGTNTGELFF. CDR3 DNA sequence: TGCAGCGTTGAAGTGGGAACGAACACCGGGGAGCTGTTTTTT.

This clonotype has at least ten counts. CDR3 sequence reads: CASSIQGGTEAFF. The CDR3 DNA reads as TGTGCCAGCAGTATCCAGGGGGGCACTGAAGCTTTCTTT. This chain joins TRBV6-4 and TRBJ1-1; 7 bases are a match to TRBD1. V dropped 5 bases and J dropped 4; count of bases not matched to a gene: 4. The CDR3 covers 13 residues. The germline V gene has CDR1 MRHNA and CDR2 SNTAGT.

CDR3 residues: CSATGVGETQYF. CDR3 coding DNA: TGCAGCGCGACAGGGGTGGGTGAGACCCAGTACTTC. The chain has TRBV20-1 and TRBJ2-5, with 8 bases matching TRBD1. Per germline, CDR1 DFQATT and CDR2 SNEGSKA (reference sequence). This CDR3 contains 12 residues.

This clonotype was seen repeatedly, ten times or more. The genes are TRBV7-9 and TRBJ2-7, with 9 bases aligning to TRBD1. The CDR3 is made up of 15 amino acids. V lost 4 bases to trimming and J lost 0 bases; unmatched junction nucleotides: 4. From germline, CDR1 is SEHNR and CDR2 FQNEAQ (reference sequence). The CDR3: CASSSGTGPSYEQYF. The DNA of the CDR3 is TGTGCCAGCAGCTCCGGGACAGGGCCCTCCTACGAGCAGTACTTC.

The genes are TRBV11-2 and TRBJ2-3, with TRBD2 as a possible D gene (6 bases). This CDR3 is built from 15 residues. CDR1 and CDR2 (germline): SGHAT, FQNNGV. Deletions cut 1 base from V and 4 bases from J, with 12 bases between. In DNA form, the CDR3 reads TGTGCCAGCAGCTTAGTGGCGGGAAGGGCAGATACGCAGTATTTT. Protein: CASSLVAGRADTQYF.

The chain recombines TRBV10-3 with TRBJ1-2, with D possibly being TRBD1 (6 bases). Trimming shortened V by 10 bases and J by 0 bases, and 21 bases separated the two germline ends. This CDR3 comprises 16 residues. Germline V CDR1 and CDR2: ENHRY, SYGVKD. CDR3 loop: CASSFTGRETNYGYTF. CDR3 in DNA: TGTGCCAGCAGCTTCACAGGGAGAGAGACTAACTATGGCTACACCTTC.